The clone carrying this T cell receptor (beta chain) appeared many times. The antigen remains unidentified. TCRdb ran MiXCR on the reads and lists one entry per CDR3 protein. The table includes about 130,000 distinct CDR3 sequences, 8% to 9% detected once. This CDR3 region has 13 residues. Trimming took 5 bases from V and 13 from J; bases not matched to a gene: 10. These data are taken from a study of T cell repertoires in cytomegalovirus infection. Study background: Public TCR beta signatures provided an indication of both CMV infection and a matching HLA type.

Study-wide results and limits: Pooled public TCR beta family frequency picked out CMV carriers with the relevant HLA. The response measured ex vivo was dominated by TCR beta clonotypes (HLA-C-restricted and CMV-specific).

Sequencing was carried out using PBMCs. The chain joins TRBV12-3 or TRBV12-4 to TRBJ2-1, with 8 positions matching TRBD2. This sequence originates from a human donor in good health (CMV status not recorded). Some clones in this sample may be carry-over from other donors' samples. Here the CDR3 reads CASSPGLGHHQFF. The CDR3 DNA is TGTGCCAGCAGTCCGGGACTAGGTCATCATCAGTTCTTC.